This is a list of T cell receptor beta chains from one sample in a study of T cell changes during pregnancy in multiple sclerosis. Produced via immunoSEQ multiplex PCR; TCRdb's table is partial and in-frame only. The sample has approximately 40,000 clones, about 91% seen once. This specimen was CD8+ T cells from peripheral blood mononuclear cells, taken after pregnancy. These receptors were taken from a female donor with multiple sclerosis, enrolled in a pregnancy study. Both conserved end residues are part of each CDR3. A D gene is named only where the DNA matches it firmly. Size is omitted from some rows. Given values are once, few, many or a class for expanded clones.

CDR3 DNA	CDR3 protein	clone size	J gene	D gene	V gene
TGTGCCAGCAGCCCCCCTGGACTAGCGGGAATCTACGAGCAGTACTTC	CASSPPGLAGIYEQYF	-	TRBJ2-7	TRBD2	TRBV9
TGCGCCAGCAGTGACCAGACAGGGGGGCCCTACGAGCAGTACTTC	CASSDQTGGPYEQYF	few	TRBJ2-7	TRBD1	TRBV10-2
TGTGCCAGCAGCGCAACAGGGACCGGGGAGCTGTTTTTT	CASSATGTGELFF	once	TRBJ2-2	-	TRBV9
TGTGCCAGCTCCCAGTCACAGGGATACAATGAGCAGTTCTTC	CASSQSQGYNEQFF	-	TRBJ2-1	-	TRBV18
TGTGCCAGCAGCTTAAGGCGGAACAAAGAGACCCAGTACTTC	CASSLRRNKETQYF	once	TRBJ2-5	-	TRBV7-8
TGTGCCAGCAGCTTAGTGATAGGGGTGACTGAAGCTTTCTTT	CASSLVIGVTEAFF	-	TRBJ1-1	-	TRBV7-9
TGTGCCAGCAGTTTACCCCCCGGGCCGGGGGGTACCGGGGAGCTGTTTTTT	CASSLPPGPGGTGELFF	-	TRBJ2-2	TRBD2	TRBV27
TGTGCCAGCAGCTCCCGGACAGGATGGGGCACCATATATTTT	CASSSRTGWGTIYF	-	TRBJ1-3	-	TRBV21-1
TGTGCCAGCAGCCCCAGCGGGGCCAACAATGAGCAGTTCTTC	CASSPSGANNEQFF	-	TRBJ2-1	TRBD2	TRBV9
TGTGCCAGCAGCAAAGCAGGGGGAGTGGAAGGGAACACTGAAGCTTTCTTT	CASSKAGGVEGNTEAFF	-	TRBJ1-1	-	TRBV21-1
TGTGCCAGCAGCTTCCGGGGGCAGGGGGTCACTGAAGCTTTCTTT	CASSFRGQGVTEAFF	-	TRBJ1-1	TRBD1	TRBV5-5
TGTGCCACCAGCGGGGGACAGGTTACTAATGAAAAACTGTTTTTT	CATSGGQVTNEKLFF	-	TRBJ1-4	TRBD1	TRBV15
TGTGCCACGAATCCAGGGGGCTCCTACAATGAGCAGTTCTTC	CATNPGGSYNEQFF	-	TRBJ2-1	TRBD1	TRBV18
TGTGCCAGCAGTGCCGGGACTAGCGGACCGAGCTCCTACAATGAGCAGTTCTTC	CASSAGTSGPSSYNEQFF	-	TRBJ2-1	TRBD2	TRBV7-8
TGTGCCAGCAGCGTAGGTGGCAAGGGGGGGGAGTACTTC	CASSVGGKGGEYF	-	TRBJ2-7	-	TRBV9
TGTGCCAGCAGCGAGGCTAGCGGATCGGGTACAGATACGCAGTATTTT	CASSEASGSGTDTQYF	-	TRBJ2-3	TRBD2	TRBV9